Each of the 25 T cell receptor beta chains below was sequenced from the same sample in a study of T-cell memory formation after mild COVID-19 (dated by TCRdb to about 2021). Library preparation used 5' RACE. The sequencer listed for this sample is Illumina NovaSeq 6000. TCRdb ran its own pipeline on the public reads, namely fastp trimming at Q25 and MiXCR clone calling, and kept in-frame beta chains. Each CDR3 protein appears once, grouped with its most common genes and DNA. The sample table lists more than 150,000 distinct CDR3 sequences, about a fifth of them with a count of one. Roughly 3.8% of the sample lies in the top ten. The sequenced sample was PBMCs or a T cell subset sorted from them (not recorded which). These receptors all stem from a young man who had mild COVID-19 (a few samples of this study predate the infection). The sample titles of this study are shuffled in the database, so cell type and time point are left out; the donor was told from shared clones.

The genes are TRBV6-1 and TRBJ2-5; D tentatively reads TRBD1 or TRBD2 (6 bases each). V was trimmed by 3 bases and J by 4 bases, leaving 12 bases between them. CDR3 length: 14 residues. Germline CDR1 and CDR2: MNHNS and SASEGT. CDR3 region: CASSDQGRRETQYF. The CDR3, as DNA: TGTGCCAGCAGTGACCAGGGGAGGCGAGAGACCCAGTACTTC.

This chain connects TRBV25-1 to TRBJ1-5; D is possibly TRBD1 (5 bases). Germline V gene lookup returns CDR1 MGHDK and CDR2 SYGVNS. Trimming removed 6 bases at V and 2 bases at J, with 14 bases between. The CDR3 spans 15 residues. The chain's CDR3 is CASRGAGLGNQPQHF. DNA for the CDR3: TGTGCCAGCAGGGGAGCAGGGTTGGGCAATCAGCCCCAGCATTTT.

The table lists this clonotype with a few counts. V and J are TRBV6-1 and TRBJ1-2, with a weak D call TRBD1 (6 bases). Looked up from germline, CDR1 is MNHNS and CDR2 is SASEGT. The CDR3 is 14 amino acids. Between the trimmed V and J ends, which lost 6 bases and 4 bases, there was a span of 15 bases. The CDR3 DNA sequence: TGTGCCAGCAGCCCCGAGACAGGCTCCTATGGCTACACCTTC. The encoded protein is CASSPETGSYGYTF.

This chain joins TRBV12-3 or TRBV12-4 and TRBJ1-6; D is possibly TRBD1 (5 bases). The CDR3 sequence is 14 residues long. Trimming removed 3 bases from V and 7 bases from J, with 10 bases in between. The CDR3 DNA reads TGTGCCAGCAGTTTCGGCAGGACAAATTCACCCCTCCACTTT. Its protein is CASSFGRTNSPLHF.

V is TRBV5-5 and J is TRBJ2-3; 12 bases map to TRBD2. This CDR3 has 17 residues. Germline V CDR1 and CDR2: SGHKS, YYEKEE (reference sequence). The ends lost 4 bases at V and 1 base at J; junction bases unmatched: 7. The CDR3 nucleotides are TGTGCCAGCAGCCCGGCGCGGACTAGCGGGGGCACAGATACGCAGTATTTT. Its protein product is CASSPARTSGGTDTQYF. Based on the CDR3 plus reference TRBV5-5 and TRBJ2-3, the full variable domain is DAGVTQSPTHLIKTRGQQVTLRCSPISGHKSVSWYQQVLGQGPQFIFQYYEKEERGRGNFPDRFSARQFPNYSSELNVNALLLGDSALYLCASSPARTSGGTDTQYFGPGTRLTVL.

Regarding this clonotype: The junction and the germline gene differ at one end; a read error may be behind it. The gene calls are TRBV7-7 and TRBJ1-5; tentatively, D is TRBD1 (6 bases). Per germline, CDR1 SSHAT and CDR2 FNYEAQ (reference sequence). The CDR3 is 13 amino acids. The CDR3 is CASSLTQGQPQHF. The CDR3 DNA is TGTGCTAGCAGCTTAACCCAGGGGCAGCCCCAGCATTTT.

This clonotype was detected only a few times. The chain carries TRBV6-6 and TRBJ1-5; TRBD1 aligns across 8 bases. Germline CDR1 and CDR2: MNHNY and SVGAGI (reference sequence). Trimming removed 5 bases from V and 4 bases from J; junction bases left unmatched: 4. The CDR3 contains 14 residues. The CDR3 coding sequence is TGTGCCAGCAGTCCTAGACAGGGGAATCAGCCCCAGCATTTT. Residues: CASSPRQGNQPQHF.

This clonotype has a single count. The chain couples TRBV6-5 to TRBJ1-5; D is unclear. The germline V gene has CDR1 MNHEY and CDR2 SVGAGI. The CDR3 runs to 15 residues. Trimming removed 0 bases at V and 0 bases at J, with 6 bases between. The CDR3 sequence: CASSYSPNSNQPQHF. DNA of the CDR3: TGTGCCAGCAGTTACTCACCTAATAGCAATCAGCCCCAGCATTTT.

The chain links TRBV10-3 to TRBJ1-1; 10 bases are shared with TRBD1. This CDR3 is built from 15 residues. The V segment lost 4 bases and the J segment 3 bases; nucleotides outside the gene matches: 5. Germline V lookup: CDR1 ENHRY, CDR2 SYGVKD. This CDR3 reads CAISAPGQGYTEAFF. Written as DNA, the CDR3 is TGTGCCATCAGTGCACCGGGACAGGGGTACACTGAAGCTTTCTTT.

This rearrangement joins TRBV10-3 to TRBJ2-5; 7 bases align to TRBD1. With 6 bases clipped from V and 5 bases from J, the junction kept 0 bases outside the gene matches. Germline lookup yields CDR1 ENHRY and CDR2 SYGVKD. The length of the CDR3 is 11 residues. The CDR3 sequence is CAIRGQETQYF. CDR3 nucleotides: TGTGCCATCAGGGGACAGGAGACCCAGTACTTC.

This clonotype was counted between two and nine times. This chain links TRBV20-1 with TRBJ1-1; D is ambiguous. The germline V and J ends were trimmed by 0 bases and 0 bases, with 11 bases remaining between them. CDR1 is DFQATT, CDR2 SNEGSKA, per germline (reference sequence). The CDR3 is 15 amino acids. The chain's CDR3 is CSAREGLGLNTEAFF. The CDR3 nucleotides are TGCAGTGCTAGAGAGGGCCTGGGGTTGAACACTGAAGCTTTCTTT.

V and J are TRBV6-6 and TRBJ1-1; maybe TRBD1 (5 bases). The CDR3 sequence is 16 residues long. Between the trimmed V and J ends, which lost 2 bases and 1 base, there was a span of 14 bases. Germline lookup yields CDR1 MNHNY and CDR2 SVGAGI (reference sequence). The CDR3 region is CASSYPSGRANTEAFF. CDR3 nucleotides: TGTGCCAGCAGTTACCCGAGCGGCAGGGCGAACACTGAAGCTTTCTTT.

This clonotype showed up just a few times. The chain couples TRBV12-3 or TRBV12-4 to TRBJ1-5, with 11 bases matching TRBD1. The CDR3 sequence is 20 residues long. V trimming: 1 base; J trimming: 1 base; junction bases outside the gene matches: 12. The DNA for the CDR3 is TGTGCCAGCAGTTTAGGACACAGCTGGGGACAGGGGGGCAGCAATCAGCCCCAGCATTTT. Translation gives CASSLGHSWGQGGSNQPQHF.

This chain connects TRBV15 to TRBJ1-3, with unresolved D. Per germline, CDR1 LNHNV and CDR2 YYDKDF (reference sequence). The V and J ends lost 5 bases and 0 bases respectively, with 14 bases between them. The CDR3 is made up of 16 amino acids. The CDR3 nucleotides read TGTGCCACCAGCCGGGAACAGATCCGCTCTGGAAACACCATATATTTT. This translates into CATSREQIRSGNTIYF.

This clonotype was counted only a few times. J is TRBJ1-1 and V is TRBV12-3 or TRBV12-4, with 8 positions matching TRBD1. The CDR3 loop spans 15 amino acids. V shed 6 bases, J shed 4 bases, and the junction held 10 bases outside the gene matches. CDR3 loop: CASSQDRGIGTEAFF. CDR3 nucleotides: TGTGCCAGCAGCCAAGACAGGGGAATCGGCACTGAAGCTTTCTTT.

The CDR3 bases are TGCGCCAGCCGCTTCTGGGAGCAGTACGTC. Its translation is CASRFWEQYV. The gene calls are TRBV4-3 and TRBJ2-7; D is unclear. V shed 8 bases and J shed 7 bases, with 9 bases lying between them. Germline V gene data show CDR1 as LGHNA and CDR2 as YSLEER. The CDR3 covers 10 residues.

This clonotype has at least ten counts. The chain couples TRBV14 to TRBJ2-5; 12 positions agree with TRBD1. V gave up 6 bases and J gave up 4 bases; unmatched junction bases: 6. This CDR3 contains 15 residues. Looked up from germline, CDR1 is SGHDN and CDR2 is FVKESK. The CDR3, as DNA: TGTGCCAGCAGTGGGGACAGGGGGCGCCGAGAGACCCAGTACTTC. It is translated as CASSGDRGRRETQYF.

This clonotype has a handful of counts. The chain couples TRBV20-1 to TRBJ2-1; D remains ambiguous. This CDR3 comprises 13 residues. Germline V gene sequence: CDR1 DFQATT, CDR2 SNEGSKA (reference sequence). Trimming cost V 6 bases and J 4 bases, with 13 bases left between them. The CDR3 here is CSANDLSYNEQFF. The CDR3 nucleotides read TGCAGTGCCAACGACCTATCATACAATGAGCAGTTCTTC.

As to this clonotype: The missing conserved phenylalanine or tryptophan at the end of this CDR3 makes a read error likely. This rearrangement joins TRBV6-2 or TRBV6-3 to TRBJ1-5, with D possibly matching TRBD1 (6 bases). Germline CDR1 and CDR2: MNHEY and SVGEGT. V was pared by 7 bases and J by 2 bases, with 12 bases between. The CDR3 has 14 amino acids. The CDR3 DNA is TGTGCCAGCACCGGGGGGGCCCGCAATCAGCCCCAGCATTTG. This encodes CASTGGARNQPQHL.

This clonotype was detected a few times. This rearrangement joins TRBV20-1 to TRBJ2-1; D call uncertain. The length of the CDR3 is 10 residues. The germline V gene has CDR1 DFQATT and CDR2 SNEGSKA (reference sequence). Deletions cut 5 bases from V and 4 bases from J, with 3 bases between. The CDR3 bases are TGCAGTGCTCGGTACAATGAGCAGTTCTTC. Amino acids: CSARYNEQFF.

This chain connects TRBV12-3 or TRBV12-4 to TRBJ2-6; D not certain. The CDR3 has 14 residues. Trimming cost V 4 bases and J 4 bases, with 8 bases left between them. The CDR3 DNA reads TGTGCCAGCAGTTCACGAATCGGGGCCAACGTCCTGACTTTC. Protein product: CASSSRIGANVLTF.

This clonotype was seen more than once but under ten times. This chain uses TRBV18 with TRBJ2-5; D call uncertain. CDR3 length: 15 residues. Germline V gene lookup returns CDR1 KGHSH and CDR2 LQKENI. V dropped 1 base and J dropped 5 bases, with 14 bases sitting between them. The CDR3 region has the DNA TGTGCCAGCTCACCACTTTTCGCGGACGTCGAGACCCAGTACTTC. This encodes CASSPLFADVETQYF.

The chain employs TRBV29-1 and TRBJ2-7; 8 bases are shared with TRBD2. The CDR3 spans 14 residues. Germline CDR1 is SQVTM and CDR2 is ANQGSEA. Trimming cost V 7 bases and J 3 bases; bases outside gene matches: 11. CDR3 sequence: CSADIAGKNYEQYF. DNA for the CDR3: TGCAGCGCAGATATAGCGGGGAAAAACTACGAGCAGTACTTC.

CDR3 coding DNA: TGCGCCAGCAGCTTGGGGGTCCTCTCCTACAATGAGCAGTTCTTC. Its translation: CASSLGVLSYNEQFF. The rearrangement joins TRBV5-1 to TRBJ2-1; D unresolved. Trimming removed 0 bases from V and 0 bases from J, with 7 bases in between. CDR1 and CDR2 from the germline V gene are SGHRS and YFSETQ. The CDR3 is 15 residues long.

This clonotype was found a few times. This sequence joins TRBV6-1 and TRBJ1-6; 10 nucleotides line up with TRBD1. The length of the CDR3 is 18 residues. Losses at the gene ends were 10 bases for V and 15 bases for J; bases not matched to a gene: 27. Germline CDR1 and CDR2: MNHNS and SASEGT. The DNA for the CDR3 is TGTGCCACCACATTCCTACAATTGTCCCGGGACAGGGGTAGGCACCTCCACTTT. Translating gives CATTFLQLSRDRGRHLHF.